The 8 T cell receptor beta chains presented below share a single source sample, sequenced in a study of T cell repertoires in cytomegalovirus infection (dated by TCRdb to the late 2010s). TCRdb shows the sequencer as Illumina HiSeq 1500. TCRdb reanalyzed the raw reads on its own, using fastp at Q25 for trimming and MiXCR for clone calling, and kept in-frame beta chains. A single entry per CDR3 protein holds the most common genes and DNA from its merged rows. The sample table contains 250,000 to 300,000 distinct CDR3 sequences; only one count was recorded for roughly 13% of them. Jointly, the top ten make up roughly 9.7% of the sample. Input material: PBMCs. The receptors come from a human donor in good health (CMV status not recorded). Some clones in this sample may be carry-over from other donors' samples.

V gene TRBV9 combines with J gene TRBJ2-2; 14 bases map to TRBD2. The CDR3 sequence is 17 residues long. Unmatched junction bases numbered 4, after V lost 3 bases and J lost 3 bases. Germline CDR1 SGDLS, CDR2 YYNGEE. For the CDR3, the DNA is TGTGCCAGCAGCGAGACTAGCGGGAGGGTAGACACCGGGGAGCTGTTTTTT. Amino acid sequence: CASSETSGRVDTGELFF.

This clonotype was detected a few times. V usage is TRBV28 and J usage is TRBJ2-3, with D maybe TRBD2 (6 bases). The CDR3 extends over 15 amino acids. Germline lookup yields CDR1 MDHEN and CDR2 SYDVKM. Trimming cost V 0 bases and J 6 bases, with 13 bases left between them. CDR3 region: CASSLWGRGMDTQYF. The DNA for the CDR3 is TGTGCCAGCAGTTTATGGGGGCGCGGGATGGATACGCAGTATTTT. The complete variable domain, with remaining parts taken from reference TRBV28 and TRBJ2-3, reads DVKVTQSSRYLVKRTGEKVFLECVQDMDHENMFWYRQDPGLGLRLIYFSYDVKMKEKGDIPEGYSVSREKKERFSLILESASTNQTSMYLCASSLWGRGMDTQYFGPGTRLTVL.

This clonotype was counted many times. Its ends do not fully match the called genes, so a read error is possible. The rearrangement links TRBV7-2 to TRBJ2-1, with D unresolved. The V gene's germline CDR1 is SGHTA and CDR2 FQGNSA. CDR3 length: 12 residues. In nucleotides, the CDR3 is TGTGCCAGCAGTTTAGGGCACAATGAGCAGTTCTTC. Its protein is CASSLGHNEQFF.

This clonotype was observed a few times. V and J are TRBV27 and TRBJ1-6, with 9 bases aligning to TRBD1. The CDR3 runs to 15 residues. Germline-derived CDR1 and CDR2 are MNHEY and SMNVEV (reference sequence). V shed 6 bases, J shed 7 bases, and the junction held 7 bases outside the gene matches. The CDR3 DNA reads as TGTGCCAGCAGGACAGGGGGTGTTATGAATTCACCCCTCCACTTT. Translating gives CASRTGGVMNSPLHF.

This clonotype was seen more than once but under ten times. This sequence joins TRBV29-1 and TRBJ2-7, with 7 bases lining up with TRBD2. This CDR3 has 13 amino acids. Per the germline V gene, CDR1 is SQVTM and CDR2 is ANQGSEA. For the CDR3, the DNA is TGCAGTCTCAGGGACGGGAGGACCTACGAGCAGTACTTC. It specifies CSLRDGRTYEQYF.

This clonotype was observed at least ten times. The chain uses TRBV27 and TRBJ2-1; D not certain. This CDR3 comprises 11 residues. Germline V lookup: CDR1 MNHEY, CDR2 SMNVEV (reference sequence). The V and J ends lost 5 bases and 9 bases respectively, with 8 bases between them. Here the CDR3 DNA reads TGTGCCAGCAGTCCCCGCACTGAGCAGTTCTTC. Its translation: CASSPRTEQFF.

The genes are TRBV9 and TRBJ2-7; D uncertain. V lost 3 bases to trimming and J lost 1 base, with 8 bases between them. CDR1 SGDLS and CDR2 YYNGEE come from the germline V gene. The length of the CDR3 is 13 residues. The CDR3 bases are TGTGCCAGCAGCGGGACGTTATCCTACGAGCAGTACTTC. Translated, it gives CASSGTLSYEQYF.

This clonotype was seen only a few times. This chain connects TRBV19 to TRBJ2-7; no firm D call. The CDR3 has 12 residues. V shed 3 bases and J shed 5 bases, with 8 bases lying between them. Germline lookup yields CDR1 LNHDA and CDR2 SQIVND (reference sequence). The CDR3 protein is CASSMGFDEQYF. The CDR3 nucleotides are TGTGCCAGTAGTATGGGGTTCGACGAGCAGTACTTC.